This TCR beta chain was profiled in a study of blood T cell repertoires in COVID-19. Study-wide context: Spain, Italy and the United States supplied samples that represented acute and convalescent COVID-19. T cells, B-cell-depleted T cells, or PBMCs supplied cDNA or gDNA.

Per the authors' pipeline: Reference gene primer amplification yielded estimated nucleated cell counts. Measured with immunoSEQ multiplex PCR; TCRdb has only the in-frame clones, and not every one. D and trimming come from the DNA, and the V and J calls and clone size come from that table. There are approximately 75,000 clones in the sample; roughly 90% occur only once, and over 25% lies in the top ten. CDR1 and CDR2 (germline): ENHRY, SYGVKD. This CDR3 has 19 amino acids. The V gene end was trimmed by 4 bases and the J gene end by 4 bases; junction bases not matched to a gene: 11. Sample: peripheral blood. The V and J genes are TRBV10-3 and TRBJ2-2; 14 nucleotides agree with TRBD2. The receptor was isolated from a man between 45 and 60 years old with acute or convalescent COVID-19. CDR3: CAISVATSGGAGGTGELFF. DNA of the CDR3: TGTGCCATCAGTGTGGCGACTAGCGGGGGGGCCGGCGGCACCGGGGAGCTGTTTTTT.